These 14 T cell receptor beta chains share one sample of origin, sequenced in a study of cytomegalovirus exposure and HLA in healthy donors. Vbeta (60) and Jbeta (13) primers were used in the PCR. Produced via immunoSEQ multiplex PCR; TCRdb's table is partial and in-frame only. The sample has around 75,000 clones. The sequenced material came from PBMCs. The source of these receptors is a woman aged 55 to 70 in good health and CMV-seronegative.

The rearrangement links TRBV28 to TRBJ1-5; 10 bases line up with TRBD1. The V segment lost 4 bases and the J segment 7 bases; nucleotides outside the gene matches: 10. The V gene's germline CDR1 is MDHEN and CDR2 SYDVKM. This CDR3 contains 16 residues. The CDR3 loop is CASSSLGTGDRQPQHF. In nucleotides, the CDR3 is TGTGCCAGCAGTTCCCTCGGGACAGGGGATCGGCAGCCCCAGCATTTT.

With regard to this clone: The junction shows a germline mismatch at one end, possibly a read error. The V and J genes are TRBV5-5 and TRBJ2-7; D is perhaps TRBD1 (6 bases). Germline CDR1 and CDR2: SGHKS and YYEKEE (reference sequence). This CDR3 contains 12 residues. CDR3 DNA sequence: TGTGCCAGCAGCCTCGACAGGATTAGTTCGTGGTTC. It yields the protein CASSLDRISSWF. The full variable domain, its missing parts supplied by reference TRBV5-5 and TRBJ2-7, is DAGVTQSPTHLIKTRGQQVTLRCSPISGHKSVSWYQQVLGQGPQFIFQYYEKEERGRGNFPDRFSARQFPNYSSELNVNALLLGDSALYLCASSLDRISSWFGPGTRLTVT.

The chain uses TRBV27 and TRBJ1-1, with 9 bases aligning to TRBD1. CDR3 length: 15 residues. Germline V CDR1 and CDR2: MNHEY, SMNVEV (reference sequence). The V and J ends lost 6 bases and 4 bases, in that order; junction bases with no gene match: 9. CDR3 residues: CASSIAGQGSTEAFF. The CDR3 DNA reads TGTGCCAGCAGCATTGCGGGACAGGGTAGCACTGAAGCTTTCTTT.

This sequence joins TRBV5-5 and TRBJ2-7; maybe TRBD2 (7 bases). Trimming took off 4 bases at V and 2 bases at J, with 13 bases between the two ends. The germline CDR1 and CDR2 sequences are SGHKS and YYEKEE (reference sequence). The CDR3 is 14 residues long. The CDR3 coding sequence is TGTGCCAGCAGCCGAGGGGGGGCCGCCTACGAGCAGTACTTC. It specifies CASSRGGAAYEQYF.

This rearrangement joins TRBV7-9 to TRBJ2-3; 7 bases align to TRBD1. The germline gives CDR1 SEHNR, CDR2 FQNEAQ (reference sequence). After removal of 4 bases from V and 5 bases from J, the junction contained 12 bases not matched to a gene. This CDR3 spans 16 amino acids. CDR3 residues: CASSSQVGQSKDTQYF. CDR3 coding DNA: TGTGCCAGCAGCTCCCAAGTGGGACAGTCAAAAGATACGCAGTATTTT.

The rearrangement links TRBV27 to TRBJ1-5, with a tentative D call TRBD1 (6 bases). This CDR3 spans 15 amino acids. The V gene's germline CDR1 is MNHEY and CDR2 SMNVEV (reference sequence). With 3 bases removed from V and 4 bases from J, the gap between germline ends came to 13 bases. The DNA of the CDR3 is TGTGCCAGCAGTTTGGGCAGGGGATTGAATCAGCCCCAGCATTTT. Translation: CASSLGRGLNQPQHF.

The CDR3 DNA is TGTGCCAGTAGTATAGCGATCGCTGGGACAGCAGCTAACTATGGCTACACCTTC. Translated: CASSIAIAGTAANYGYTF. The chain uses TRBV19 and TRBJ1-2, with 7 nucleotides matching TRBD1. Germline V gives CDR1 LNHDA, CDR2 SQIVND (reference sequence). CDR3 length equals 18 residues. Trimming at V came to 1 base and at J to 0 bases, leaving 11 bases not matched to a gene. The complete variable domain, with remaining parts taken from reference TRBV19 and TRBJ1-2, reads DGGITQSPKYLFRKEGQNVTLSCEQNLNHDAMYWYRQDPGQGLRLIYYSQIVNDFQKGDIAEGYSVSREKKESFPLTVTSAQKNPTAFYLCASSIAIAGTAANYGYTFGSGTRLTVV.

The chain uses TRBV10-3 and TRBJ2-5; D is unresolved. The CDR3 is 11 residues long. Deletions cut 2 bases from V and 11 bases from J, with 9 bases between. The germline V gene has CDR1 ENHRY and CDR2 SYGVKD. The CDR3 loop is CAISETQKQYF. The CDR3 nucleotides read TGTGCCATCAGTGAGACACAGAAGCAGTACTTC.

The chain joins TRBV30 to TRBJ2-2, with D possibly being TRBD2 (5 bases). With 2 bases removed from V and 7 bases from J, the gap between germline ends came to 8 bases. Germline V gene sequence: CDR1 GTSNPN, CDR2 SVGIG (reference sequence). The CDR3 is made up of 12 amino acids. CDR3 nucleotides: TGTGCCTGGAGTAACGGGGTCGGGGAGCTGTTTTTT. Translation: CAWSNGVGELFF.

The chain uses TRBV19 and TRBJ2-7; TRBD1 matches 8 bases. This CDR3 region has 15 residues. Per the germline V gene, CDR1 is LNHDA and CDR2 is SQIVND (reference sequence). J was trimmed by 4 bases and V by 4 bases; bases with no gene match: 9. The CDR3 is CASSRATGGKYEQYF. The CDR3, as DNA: TGTGCCAGTAGTAGGGCCACAGGGGGAAAATACGAGCAGTACTTC. The full variable domain, rest sourced from reference TRBV19 and TRBJ2-7, is DGGITQSPKYLFRKEGQNVTLSCEQNLNHDAMYWYRQDPGQGLRLIYYSQIVNDFQKGDIAEGYSVSREKKESFPLTVTSAQKNPTAFYLCASSRATGGKYEQYFGPGTRLTVT.

V gene TRBV30 combines with J gene TRBJ1-3; 8 bases are a match to TRBD1. The germline gives CDR1 GTSNPN, CDR2 SVGIG (reference sequence). The CDR3 contains 16 residues. V shed 3 bases, J shed 0 bases, and the junction held 7 bases outside the gene matches. CDR3 residues: CAWSLGTGLSGNTIYF. CDR3 in DNA: TGTGCCTGGAGCCTGGGGACAGGCCTCTCTGGAAACACCATATATTTT.

The chain recombines TRBV2 with TRBJ2-6; tentatively, D is TRBD1 (5 bases). Germline V CDR1 and CDR2: SNHLY, FYNNEI. V lost 8 bases, J lost 0 bases, and 17 bases lay in between. This CDR3 region has 17 residues. CDR3 coding DNA: TGTGCCAGCGAGGTTGCAGGGCGGCCCTCTGGGGCCAACGTCCTGACTTTC. Its protein product is CASEVAGRPSGANVLTF.

The gene calls are TRBV5-1 and TRBJ2-7; TRBD1 agrees at 10 bases. This CDR3 is 19 amino acids long. In germline, CDR1 is SGHRS, CDR2 YFSETQ. Losses at the gene ends were 0 bases for V and 3 bases for J; bases not matched to a gene: 15. As DNA, the CDR3 is TGCGCCAGCAGCTTGGGAGGCGGGACAGGGGTACTTAACGTCTACGAGCAGTACTTC. This gives the protein CASSLGGGTGVLNVYEQYF.

The chain links TRBV6-6 to TRBJ1-3; unclear D gene. Germline CDR1 MNHNY, CDR2 SVGAGI (reference sequence). V was shortened by 4 bases and J by 4 bases, with 17 bases between the two germline ends. CDR3 size: 16 residues. The CDR3 nucleotides are TGTGCCAGCAGTTCTTCCGCCCGGATGGGCGGAAACACCATATATTTT. It translates to CASSSSARMGGNTIYF.